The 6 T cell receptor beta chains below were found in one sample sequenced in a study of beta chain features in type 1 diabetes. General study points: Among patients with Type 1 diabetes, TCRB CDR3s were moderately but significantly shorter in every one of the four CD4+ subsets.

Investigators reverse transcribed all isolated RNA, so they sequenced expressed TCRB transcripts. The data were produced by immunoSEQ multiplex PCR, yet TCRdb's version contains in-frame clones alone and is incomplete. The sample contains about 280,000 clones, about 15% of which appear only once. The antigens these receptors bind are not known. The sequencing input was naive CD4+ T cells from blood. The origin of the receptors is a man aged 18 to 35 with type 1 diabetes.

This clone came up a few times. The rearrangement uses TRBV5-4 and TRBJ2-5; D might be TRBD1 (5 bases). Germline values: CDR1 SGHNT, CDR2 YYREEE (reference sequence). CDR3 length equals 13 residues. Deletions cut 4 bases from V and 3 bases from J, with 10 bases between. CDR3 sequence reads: CASSRTTEETQYF. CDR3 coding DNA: TGTGCCAGCAGCCGAACGACAGAAGAGACCCAGTACTTC.

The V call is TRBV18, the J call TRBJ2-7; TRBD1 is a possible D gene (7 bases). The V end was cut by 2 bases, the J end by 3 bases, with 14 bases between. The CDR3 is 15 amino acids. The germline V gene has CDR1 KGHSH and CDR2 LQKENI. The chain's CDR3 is CASSPETGRYYEQYF. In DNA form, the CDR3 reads TGTGCCAGCTCACCAGAGACAGGGAGGTACTACGAGCAGTACTTC.

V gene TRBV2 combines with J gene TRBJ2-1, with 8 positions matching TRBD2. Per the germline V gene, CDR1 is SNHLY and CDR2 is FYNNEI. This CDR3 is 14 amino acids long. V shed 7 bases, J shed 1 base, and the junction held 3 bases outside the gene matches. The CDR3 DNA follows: TGTGCCAGCAAGGAGCGGGGGTCCTACAATGAGCAGTTCTTC. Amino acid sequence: CASKERGSYNEQFF.

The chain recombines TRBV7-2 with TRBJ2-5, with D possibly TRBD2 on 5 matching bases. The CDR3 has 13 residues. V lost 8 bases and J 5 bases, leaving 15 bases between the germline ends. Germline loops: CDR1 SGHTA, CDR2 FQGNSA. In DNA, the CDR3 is TGTGCCAGCGTACTAGTTGGCCCGGAGACCCAGTACTTC. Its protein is CASVLVGPETQYF.

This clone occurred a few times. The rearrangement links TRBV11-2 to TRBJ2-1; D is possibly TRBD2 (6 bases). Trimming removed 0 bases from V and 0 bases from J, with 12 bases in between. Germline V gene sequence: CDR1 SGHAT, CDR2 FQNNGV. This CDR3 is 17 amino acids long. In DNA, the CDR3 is TGTGCCAGCAGCTTAGATCGCGGGAAGGGCTCCTACAATGAGCAGTTCTTC. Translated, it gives CASSLDRGKGSYNEQFF.

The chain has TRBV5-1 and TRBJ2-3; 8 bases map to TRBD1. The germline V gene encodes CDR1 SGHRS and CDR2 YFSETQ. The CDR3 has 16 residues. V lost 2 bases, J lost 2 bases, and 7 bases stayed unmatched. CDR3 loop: CASSFWRDRLTDTQYF. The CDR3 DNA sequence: TGCGCCAGCAGCTTTTGGCGGGACAGGCTCACAGATACGCAGTATTTT.